This T cell receptor (beta chain) derives from a study of beta chain features in type 1 diabetes. About the study: All samples combined gave around 100,000,000 sorted cells for examination. Findings and limits, study-wide: VDJ junctions sequenced from type 1 diabetes patients showed fewer insertions and more deletions. All four CD4+ subsets of Type 1 diabetes patients contained TCRB CDR3s that were moderately but significantly shorter.

A remark on this clone: Its antigen remains unidentified.

The CDR3 loop spans 12 amino acids. CDR1 SNHLY and CDR2 FYNNEI come from the germline V gene. The ends lost 6 bases at V and 13 bases at J; junction bases unmatched: 4. The sequenced template was cDNA made from the entire isolated RNA. Generated by immunoSEQ multiplex PCR, the TCRdb table keeps only in-frame clones and is missing some. In the table there are over 200,000 clones, 11% of which are singletons. Sequenced: naive CD4+ T cells from blood. The sequence derives from a man aged 30 to 45 with type 1 diabetes. The rearrangement joins TRBV2 to TRBJ1-6, with 9 positions matching TRBD1. This chain's CDR3 is CASRETGGPLHF. CDR3 nucleotide sequence: TGTGCCAGCAGAGAGACAGGGGGTCCCCTCCACTTT.